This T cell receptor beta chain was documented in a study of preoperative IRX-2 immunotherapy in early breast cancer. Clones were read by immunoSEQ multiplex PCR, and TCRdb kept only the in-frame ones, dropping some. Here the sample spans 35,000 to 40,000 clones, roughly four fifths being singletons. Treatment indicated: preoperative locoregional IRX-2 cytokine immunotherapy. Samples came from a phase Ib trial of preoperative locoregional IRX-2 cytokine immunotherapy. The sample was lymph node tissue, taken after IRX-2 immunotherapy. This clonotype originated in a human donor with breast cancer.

The CDR3 reads CASTLARGFRATGELFF. In DNA form, the CDR3 reads TGTGCCAGCACTCTGGCTAGGGGATTCAGGGCAACCGGGGAGCTGTTTTTT. The rearrangement links TRBV11-3 to TRBJ2-2, with a possible D match to TRBD1 (5 bases). Trimming took 7 bases from V and 5 from J, leaving 23 bases between them. From germline, CDR1 is SGHNT and CDR2 YENEEA. This CDR3 region has 17 residues.